The rows below give T cell receptor beta chains drawn from one sample of a study of T cell responses to AZD1222 COVID-19 vaccine. The repertoire was sequenced with immunoSEQ multiplex PCR; TCRdb's copy has only in-frame clones and lacks some. The repertoire holds tens of thousands of clones, with roughly 87% as singletons. Specimen: peripheral blood, collected 28 days after the second AZD1222 dose. These receptors were obtained from an adult who received the AZD1222 COVID-19 vaccine. The CDR3 runs from the conserved cysteine through the conserved F or W. A D gene is named only where the DNA matches it firmly. Clone size is stated in some rows and not others, as once, few, many or a class when expanded.

V gene	clone size	J gene	D gene	CDR3 protein	CDR3 DNA
TRBV7-9	NA	TRBJ2-3	NA	CASRLQADTQYF	TGTGCCAGCAGACTCCAGGCAGATACGCAGTATTTT
TRBV6-2/TRBV6-3	NA	TRBJ2-7	TRBD1	CASSLNYGDSQNYEQYF	TGTGCCAGCAGCCTCAATTATGGGGACAGCCAAAACTACGAGCAGTACTTC
TRBV3-1/TRBV3-2	NA	TRBJ1-2	NA	CASSQGVHYGYTF	TGTGCCAGCAGCCAAGGAGTCCACTATGGCTACACCTTC
TRBV25-1	NA	TRBJ2-1	NA	CASSGWRGEQFF	TGTGCCAGCAGTGGTTGGCGTGGTGAGCAGTTCTTC
TRBV27	NA	TRBJ2-7	TRBD2	CASSTLAGGPYEQYF	TGTGCCAGCAGTACCTTAGCGGGAGGGCCCTACGAGCAGTACTTC
TRBV7-9	NA	TRBJ2-2	TRBD2	CASSPRASGTNTGELFF	TGTGCCAGCAGCCCCCGGGCTAGCGGGACGAACACCGGGGAGCTGTTTTTT
TRBV5-6	NA	TRBJ2-3	NA	CASSPYTDTQYF	TGTGCCAGCAGCCCGTATACGGATACGCAGTATTTT
TRBV11-1	few	TRBJ2-7	NA	CASSPTGPEQYF	TGTGCCAGCAGCCCGACAGGACCCGAGCAGTACTTC
TRBV2	NA	TRBJ2-6	NA	CAGKRSSTGANVLTF	TGTGCCGGAAAGCGGAGTTCGACTGGGGCCAACGTCCTGACTTTC
TRBV15	NA	TRBJ2-3	TRBD2	CATSTRTSLAGQYF	TGTGCCACCAGCACTAGGACTAGCTTAGCGGGGCAGTATTTT
TRBV28	NA	TRBJ2-7	TRBD1	CASSFQEGQGAASQYF	TGTGCCAGCAGTTTCCAGGAGGGACAGGGGGCGGCATCGCAGTACTTC
TRBV3-1/TRBV3-2	NA	TRBJ2-7	TRBD2	CASSQGLAGGAYEQYF	TGTGCCAGCAGCCAAGGACTAGCGGGAGGGGCCTACGAGCAGTACTTC
TRBV5-1	NA	TRBJ2-5	NA	CASGVAGGTQYF	TGCGCCAGCGGAGTCGCCGGGGGGACCCAGTACTTC
TRBV9	once	TRBJ2-1	NA	CASSASVNSINEQFF	TGTGCCAGCAGCGCCTCAGTCAACTCAATTAATGAGCAGTTCTTC
TRBV7-9	NA	TRBJ2-3	NA	CASSLEGGGVRPDTQYF	TGTGCCAGCAGCTTAGAGGGCGGCGGGGTTCGTCCAGATACGCAGTATTTT
TRBV3-1/TRBV3-2	NA	TRBJ2-7	NA	CASSLTLAQYEQYF	TGTGCCAGCAGCCTTACTTTGGCCCAGTACGAGCAGTACTTC